This entry lists 27 T cell receptor beta chains sequenced from one sample in a study of blood T cell repertoires in COVID-19. Only in-frame clones appear in the TCRdb table, and some are missing; sequencing was by immunoSEQ multiplex PCR. The sample carries some 130,000 clones, around 89% recorded once. Sequenced material: peripheral blood. Source of these receptors: a man aged 45 to 65 with active or convalescent COVID-19.

The chain combines TRBV2 with TRBJ2-1; 8 bases map to TRBD1. Germline CDR1 SNHLY, CDR2 FYNNEI. With 3 bases clipped from V and 8 bases from J, the junction kept 12 bases outside the gene matches. CDR3 size: 16 residues. CDR3 sequence (DNA): TGTGCCAGCAGTGAGTTGGCGGGACAGGTCGTCGATGAGCAGTTCTTC. It specifies CASSELAGQVVDEQFF.

This chain uses TRBV5-6 with TRBJ1-1; weak D call: TRBD1 (5 bases). The CDR3 length is 15 residues. Per the germline V gene, CDR1 is SGHDT and CDR2 is YYEEEE. The germline V and J ends were trimmed by 2 bases and 7 bases, with 18 bases remaining between them. The CDR3 reads CASSLVKSRAIEAFF. The CDR3 DNA reads as TGTGCCAGCAGCTTAGTGAAAAGCAGGGCGATTGAAGCTTTCTTT.

The chain is built from TRBV3-1 (or the pseudogene TRBV3-2) and TRBJ2-3, with D tentatively TRBD1 (6 bases). CDR3 length: 15 residues. V dropped 5 bases and J dropped 2 bases, with 14 bases sitting between them. Germline V gene data show CDR1 as LGHDT and CDR2 as YNNKEL (reference sequence). Written as DNA, the CDR3 is TGTGCCAGCAGCGTGGACAGTCATTTCACAGATACGCAGTATTTT. This encodes CASSVDSHFTDTQYF.

The chain is built from TRBV4-1 and TRBJ2-5; 8 nucleotides align to TRBD2. The CDR3 length is 17 residues. Germline V gives CDR1 MGHRA, CDR2 YSYEKL. Unmatched junction bases numbered 8, after V lost 0 bases and J lost 2 bases. CDR3 DNA: TGCGCCAGCAGCCAAGATTGGACGGGGGGGTCGCAAGAGACCCAGTACTTC. Amino acids: CASSQDWTGGSQETQYF.

The chain carries TRBV9 and TRBJ2-5; D is unresolved. Trimming took 4 bases from V and 1 from J, leaving 11 bases between them. CDR3 length: 14 amino acids. CDR1 and CDR2 (germline): SGDLS, YYNGEE. The CDR3 DNA is TGTGCCAGCAGCTACCGACATCTCCAAGAGACCCAGTACTTC. Its protein product is CASSYRHLQETQYF.

The genes are TRBV27 and TRBJ2-4; a weak D match, TRBD2 (5 bases). CDR1 and CDR2 (germline): MNHEY, SMNVEV (reference sequence). The CDR3 covers 17 residues. V was shortened by 5 bases and J by 6 bases, with 23 bases between the two germline ends. CDR3 sequence (DNA): TGTGCCAGCAGTACCATACCAGCAGGAGGTCCCGGAAACATTCAGTACTTC. Translated, it gives CASSTIPAGGPGNIQYF.

The chain carries TRBV7-6 and TRBJ2-1, with TRBD1 as a possible D gene (6 bases). The V and J ends lost 0 bases and 8 bases respectively, with 17 bases between them. This CDR3 is built from 16 residues. CDR1 and CDR2 (germline): SGHVS, FNYEAQ. DNA for the CDR3: TGTGCCAGCAGCTTAGCTGAGCGACAGGTCCAGCATGAGCAGTTCTTC. This codes for CASSLAERQVQHEQFF.

The V and J genes are TRBV5-4 and TRBJ2-7; 9 positions agree with TRBD1. The V gene's germline CDR1 is SGHNT and CDR2 YYREEE (reference sequence). V lost 6 bases to trimming and J lost 2 bases; unmatched junction nucleotides: 9. This CDR3 has 15 residues. The chain's CDR3 is CASNPGGQGAYEQYF. The CDR3 nucleotides read TGTGCCAGCAATCCCGGGGGACAGGGAGCCTACGAGCAGTACTTC.

The chain joins TRBV7-6 to TRBJ1-4, with TRBD1 identical over 8 bases. The V and J ends lost 2 bases and 8 bases, in that order; junction bases with no gene match: 4. Germline V CDR1 and CDR2: SGHVS, FNYEAQ. CDR3 size: 14 residues. CDR3 region: CASSLSTGDEKLFF. In DNA form, the CDR3 reads TGTGCCAGCAGCTTATCGACAGGGGACGAAAAACTGTTTTTT.

CDR3 DNA sequence: TGTGCCAGCAGCTTAGCGGTGGGTAGCGGACAAAGTTTGAAGCAGTTCTTC. This gives the protein CASSLAVGSGQSLKQFF. This rearrangement joins TRBV7-9 to TRBJ2-1; a possible D gene is TRBD2 (6 bases). Trimming removed 0 bases at V and 11 bases at J, with 23 bases between. From germline, CDR1 is SEHNR and CDR2 FQNEAQ (reference sequence). The CDR3 is made up of 17 amino acids.

The chain is built from TRBV28 and TRBJ2-7; 8 bases fit TRBD1. Germline values: CDR1 MDHEN, CDR2 SYDVKM. The CDR3 sequence is 14 residues long. Trimming at V came to 7 bases and at J to 0 bases, leaving 5 bases not matched to a gene. CDR3 DNA sequence: TGTGCCAGCAATTGGGACAGGAGCTCCTACGAGCAGTACTTC. It encodes CASNWDRSSYEQYF.

V gene TRBV15 combines with J gene TRBJ1-3; weak D call: TRBD1 (6 bases). V lost 0 bases to trimming and J lost 4 bases, with 13 bases between them. This CDR3 has 16 amino acids. CDR1 and CDR2 from the germline V gene are LNHNV and YYDKDF (reference sequence). The CDR3 DNA reads TGTGCCACCAGCAGAGATCCGCGGGGGACAGGAAACACCATATATTTT. Amino acids: CATSRDPRGTGNTIYF.

The chain joins TRBV11-2 to TRBJ2-7, with D perhaps TRBD1 (6 bases). Germline V lookup: CDR1 SGHAT, CDR2 FQNNGV. This CDR3 spans 15 amino acids. Trimming cost V 0 bases and J 3 bases, with 12 bases left between them. In DNA, the CDR3 is TGTGCCAGCAGCTTAGATCGGGACACTGGCTACGAGCAGTACTTC. Protein product: CASSLDRDTGYEQYF. Filled out from reference TRBV11-2 and TRBJ2-7, the complete variable domain reads EAGVAQSPRYKIIEKRQSVAFWCNPISGHATLYWYQQILGQGPKLLIQFQNNGVVDDSQLPKDRFSAERLKGVDSTLKIQPAKLEDSAVYLCASSLDRDTGYEQYFGPGTRLTVT.

The J gene is TRBJ2-7, the V gene TRBV18, with D perhaps matching TRBD1 (5 bases). Germline CDR1 and CDR2: KGHSH and LQKENI. The CDR3 runs to 14 residues. Trimming removed 4 bases from V and 0 bases from J, with 10 bases in between. CDR3 residues: CASSLTQDSYEQYF. The CDR3 region has the DNA TGTGCCAGCTCACTAACACAGGACTCCTACGAGCAGTACTTC.

V is TRBV11-2 and J is TRBJ2-3, with D tentatively TRBD2 (6 bases). The CDR3 loop spans 14 amino acids. CDR1 is SGHAT, CDR2 FQNNGV, per germline. V dropped 1 base and J dropped 6 bases, with 11 bases sitting between them. The CDR3 is CASSLVRGTDTQYF. The CDR3 coding sequence is TGTGCCAGCAGCTTAGTACGGGGGACGGATACGCAGTATTTT.

This clone was seen once. The rearrangement joins TRBV7-9 to TRBJ2-1; 10 nucleotides agree with TRBD2. With 1 base clipped from V and 8 bases from J, the junction kept 5 bases outside the gene matches. Per germline, CDR1 SEHNR and CDR2 FQNEAQ (reference sequence). The CDR3 has 15 amino acids. In DNA, the CDR3 is TGTGCCAGCAGCTTAGGCCTAGCGGGAGTGGATGAGCAGTTCTTC. Encoded protein: CASSLGLAGVDEQFF.

The V call is TRBV14, the J call TRBJ1-1, with 7 bases fitting TRBD1. J was trimmed by 1 base and V by 4 bases; bases with no gene match: 6. This CDR3 has 15 residues. Germline CDR1 is SGHDN and CDR2 is FVKESK. The CDR3 here is CASSLNRGWNTEAFF. CDR3 coding DNA: TGTGCCAGCAGCCTAAACAGGGGTTGGAACACTGAAGCTTTCTTT. The whole variable domain, remainder taken from reference TRBV14 and TRBJ1-1, is EAGVTQFPSHSVIEKGQTVTLRCDPISGHDNLYWYRRVMGKEIKFLLHFVKESKQDESGMPNNRFLAERTGGTYSTLKVQPAELEDSGVYFCASSLNRGWNTEAFFGQGTRLTVV.

The chain uses TRBV7-8 and TRBJ2-7; 8 nucleotides line up with TRBD2. The J segment lost 5 bases and the V segment lost 4 bases, leaving 4 bases of the junction unmatched. Germline CDR1 reads SGHVS; CDR2 reads FQNEAQ. The CDR3 runs 13 residues. The CDR3 sequence: CASSSGLEDEQYF. In DNA, the CDR3 is TGTGCCAGCAGCTCGGGACTAGAGGACGAGCAGTACTTC.

V is TRBV3-1 (or the pseudogene TRBV3-2) and J is TRBJ2-3, with D possibly being TRBD1 (6 bases). Germline V gives CDR1 LGHDT, CDR2 YNNKEL (reference sequence). Trimming took 4 bases from V and 0 from J, leaving 17 bases between them. The CDR3 runs 17 residues. The CDR3 region has the DNA TGTGCCAGCAGCCTTGGCCCGACGACAGGCAGCACAGATACGCAGTATTTT. It encodes CASSLGPTTGSTDTQYF.

This chain joins TRBV11-3 and TRBJ2-7; unclear D gene. V was cut by 0 bases and J by 2 bases, with 14 bases left in between. The CDR3 consists of 16 residues. CDR1 SGHNT and CDR2 YENEEA come from the germline V gene. CDR3 bases: TGTGCCAGCAGCTTAGACGGATCGCCAGGAACCTACGAGCAGTACTTC. Amino acid sequence: CASSLDGSPGTYEQYF.

The table lists this clone with a count of one. The chain combines TRBV28 with TRBJ2-7; 12 positions match TRBD2. The CDR3 sequence is 15 residues long. V shed 3 bases and J 3 bases; nucleotides not matched to a gene: 3. Germline CDR1 MDHEN, CDR2 SYDVKM. The CDR3 DNA follows: TGTGCCAGCAGTTTCTCTAGCGGGAGGGACTACGAGCAGTACTTC. This codes for CASSFSSGRDYEQYF.

V is TRBV9 and J is TRBJ2-3; 7 nucleotides line up with TRBD1. Germline V CDR1 and CDR2: SGDLS, YYNGEE. The CDR3 spans 15 residues. V dropped 4 bases and J dropped 3; count of bases not matched to a gene: 8. CDR3 sequence reads: CASSTLDRVTDTQYF. Written as DNA, the CDR3 is TGTGCCAGCAGCACCCTTGACAGGGTAACAGATACGCAGTATTTT.

This chain's CDR3 is CAGGTSGRSGELFF. For the CDR3, the DNA is TGTGCCGGGGGGACTAGCGGGAGATCCGGGGAGCTGTTTTTT. The V gene is TRBV19, the J gene TRBJ2-2, with 14 bases that match TRBD2. CDR3 length: 14 amino acids. Germline V CDR1 and CDR2: LNHDA, SQIVND (reference sequence). J gave up 6 bases and V 11 bases, and 5 bases lay outside the gene matches.

V gene TRBV12-5 combines with J gene TRBJ1-5, with a weak D call TRBD1 (6 bases). The length of the CDR3 is 15 residues. Per germline, CDR1 LGHNT and CDR2 FRNRAP. The germline V and J ends were trimmed by 3 bases and 1 base, with 10 bases remaining between them. CDR3: CASGLTGQSNQPQHF. The CDR3 DNA follows: TGTGCTAGTGGTTTAACAGGACAGAGCAATCAGCCCCAGCATTTT.

V is TRBV6-1 and J is TRBJ1-2; D uncertain. The ends were cut back, 3 bases at V and 6 bases at J, with 20 bases in the middle. This CDR3 spans 16 amino acids. CDR1 MNHNS and CDR2 SASEGT come from the germline V gene. Here the CDR3 reads CASSDIGDPTRHGYTF. CDR3 nucleotide sequence: TGTGCCAGCAGTGATATTGGAGACCCAACTAGGCATGGCTACACCTTC.

This rearrangement joins TRBV12-3 or TRBV12-4 to TRBJ1-1; 9 bases are shared with TRBD1. J was trimmed by 12 bases and V by 5 bases; bases with no gene match: 4. This CDR3 region has 11 residues. CDR3 protein: CASSPGQGTFF. The CDR3 DNA reads TGTGCCAGCAGTCCGGGACAGGGTACTTTCTTT.

CDR3 sequence: CASLAGGGTDTQYF. DNA of the CDR3: TGTGCCAGCCTAGCGGGGGGGGGTACAGATACGCAGTATTTT. The rearrangement links TRBV5-4 to TRBJ2-3; 12 bases line up with TRBD2. Unmatched junction bases numbered 3, after V lost 7 bases and J lost 3 bases. Germline CDR1 reads SGHNT; CDR2 reads YYREEE (reference sequence). This CDR3 spans 14 amino acids.